The 23 T cell receptor beta chains given below trace back to one sample, sequenced in a study of T cell repertoires in cytomegalovirus infection. One entry per CDR3 protein results from TCRdb running MiXCR on the reads. The sample lists nearly 550,000 distinct CDR3 sequences; about 17% were seen once. Sequencing was done on a sample of CD8+ T cells from PBMCs. These receptors all stem from a human donor in good health (CMV status not recorded). Some clones in this sample may be carry-over from other donors' samples.

This clonotype was counted ten times or more. The chain is built from TRBV7-9 and TRBJ2-2; D unresolved. Trimming pared 9 bases from V and 6 bases from J, leaving 20 bases between. Germline V lookup: CDR1 SEHNR, CDR2 FQNEAQ (reference sequence). This CDR3 has 15 residues. CDR3 residues: CARHERDTLPGELFF. The DNA for the CDR3 is TGTGCCAGACACGAACGAGATACCCTTCCCGGGGAGCTGTTTTTT.

This clonotype was seen many times. V is TRBV7-9 and J is TRBJ1-2, with D unresolved. This CDR3 comprises 13 residues. From germline, CDR1 is SEHNR and CDR2 FQNEAQ (reference sequence). V was pared by 5 bases and J by 4 bases, with 11 bases between. This chain's CDR3 is CASSPEAGYGYTF. The CDR3 nucleotides read TGTGCCAGCAGCCCCGAGGCGGGCTATGGCTACACCTTC. Full variable domain (missing parts from reference TRBV7-9 and TRBJ1-2): DTGVSQNPRHKITKRGQNVTFRCDPISEHNRLYWYRQTLGQGPEFLTYFQNEAQLEKSRLLSDRFSAERPKGSFSTLEIQRTEQGDSAMYLCASSPEAGYGYTFGSGTRLTVV.

This clonotype was counted ten times or more. V and J are TRBV12-3 or TRBV12-4 and TRBJ2-1, with TRBD2 identical over 13 bases. This CDR3 is 17 amino acids long. The V and J ends lost 5 bases and 12 bases, in that order; junction bases with no gene match: 16. CDR3 sequence reads: CASSNSKLAGGPVGQFF. For the CDR3, the DNA is TGTGCCAGCAGTAACAGTAAACTAGCGGGGGGGCCCGTGGGGCAGTTCTTC.

A few counts support this clonotype. The chain links TRBV27 to TRBJ2-1; D is undetermined. Germline V gene data show CDR1 as MNHEY and CDR2 as SMNVEV (reference sequence). Trimming stripped 3 bases from V and 1 base from J, with 10 bases between. The CDR3 contains 15 residues. CDR3 residues: CASSFPKGSYNEQFF. The CDR3 bases are TGTGCCAGCAGTTTCCCAAAGGGTTCCTACAATGAGCAGTTCTTC.

This clonotype was observed a handful of times. This rearrangement joins TRBV27 to TRBJ2-5; 8 bases agree with TRBD1. This CDR3 contains 14 residues. From germline, CDR1 is MNHEY and CDR2 SMNVEV (reference sequence). The V and J ends lost 0 bases and 6 bases, in that order; junction bases with no gene match: 3. CDR3 coding DNA: TGTGCCAGCAGTTTATCGACAGGGGTGCAGACCCAGTACTTC. Translating it yields CASSLSTGVQTQYF.

The chain recombines TRBV6-2 or TRBV6-3 with TRBJ2-3; D is tentatively TRBD1 or TRBD2 (6 bases each). This CDR3 contains 15 residues. The germline V gene encodes CDR1 MNHEY and CDR2 SVGEGT. Trimming took 2 bases from V and 1 from J, leaving 10 bases between them. The CDR3 sequence is CASSYRGLRTDTQYF. DNA for the CDR3: TGTGCCAGCAGTTACCGGGGGCTTCGCACAGATACGCAGTATTTT.

Many counts were recorded for this clonotype. The chain recombines TRBV6-5 with TRBJ2-1; TRBD2 aligns across 11 bases. J lost 6 bases, V lost 6 bases, and 4 bases had no gene match. The CDR3 has 14 amino acids. Germline V gene lookup returns CDR1 MNHEY and CDR2 SVGAGI. The CDR3 spells CASRLAGVVNEQFF. The CDR3 DNA sequence: TGTGCCAGCAGACTAGCGGGAGTCGTCAATGAGCAGTTCTTC.

This clonotype was observed at least ten times. The chain is built from TRBV7-8 and TRBJ1-6, with D uncertain. This CDR3 comprises 13 residues. The germline gives CDR1 SGHVS, CDR2 FQNEAQ. V gave up 5 bases and J gave up 7 bases, with 9 bases separating them. CDR3 bases: TGTGCCAGCAGCGCCACATTCAATTCACCCCTCCACTTT. Translation gives CASSATFNSPLHF.

The genes are TRBV20-1 and TRBJ1-4; D is ambiguous. The V gene's germline CDR1 is DFQATT and CDR2 SNEGSKA (reference sequence). This CDR3 has 14 residues. Trimming pared 2 bases from V and 5 bases from J, leaving 12 bases between. CDR3 loop: CSARRTDANEKLFF. CDR3 sequence (DNA): TGCAGTGCTAGAAGGACGGATGCAAATGAAAAACTGTTTTTT.

The chain uses TRBV20-1 and TRBJ1-2; D is possibly TRBD1 (5 bases). The V end lost 3 bases, the J end lost 4 bases, and 15 bases lay between the germline ends. The CDR3 extends over 14 amino acids. Germline-derived CDR1 and CDR2 are DFQATT and SNEGSKA (reference sequence). DNA of the CDR3: TGCAGTGCTAGTCGGGCGCAGGGCTCCTATGGCTACACCTTC. This translates into CSASRAQGSYGYTF.

This clonotype was counted many times. The gene calls are TRBV6-1 and TRBJ2-7, with a weak D call TRBD2 (6 bases). This CDR3 spans 13 amino acids. Between the trimmed V and J ends, which lost 4 bases and 1 base, there was a span of 8 bases. Germline V gives CDR1 MNHNS, CDR2 SASEGT. CDR3 DNA: TGTGCCAGCAGTGTAGCGGTTTCCTACGAGCAGTACTTC. Protein sequence: CASSVAVSYEQYF.

This clonotype was observed many times. The chain uses TRBV27 and TRBJ1-4, with TRBD1 as a possible D gene (5 bases). The CDR3 runs to 15 residues. Germline CDR1 MNHEY, CDR2 SMNVEV (reference sequence). The V gene lost 1 base and the J gene lost 7 bases, with 13 bases spanning the gap. The CDR3 nucleotides read TGTGCCAGCAGTTTATTGGCAGGGAAGACTGAAAAACTGTTTTTT. This sequence encodes CASSLLAGKTEKLFF.

CDR3 region: CATSRTVPNTEAFF. The CDR3 nucleotides are TGTGCCACCAGCAGGACAGTCCCAAACACTGAAGCTTTCTTT. The J gene is TRBJ1-1, the V gene TRBV15; tentative D call: TRBD1 (5 bases). Germline values: CDR1 LNHNV, CDR2 YYDKDF (reference sequence). Deletions cut 3 bases from V and 2 bases from J, with 10 bases between. This CDR3 has 14 residues. The whole variable domain, remainder taken from reference TRBV15 and TRBJ1-1, is DAMVIQNPRYQVTQFGKPVTLSCSQTLNHNVMYWYQQKSSQAPKLLFHYYDKDFNNEADTPDNFQSRRPNTSFCFLDIRSPGLGDTAMYLCATSRTVPNTEAFFGQGTRLTVV.

As regards this clonotype: A junction boundary mismatches the germline segment, possibly from a read error. The CDR3 region is CASSINALHPKNFQYF. As DNA, the CDR3 is TGTGCCAGTAGTATTAACGCCCTACATCCCAAAAACTTTCAGTACTTC. The rearrangement joins TRBV19 to TRBJ2-4, with no clear D. The CDR3 totals 16 residues. Per the germline V gene, CDR1 is LNHDA and CDR2 is SQIVND (reference sequence).

This clonotype was seen ten or more times. The chain carries TRBV6-1 and TRBJ2-6, with a weak D call TRBD1 (5 bases). The ends were cut back, 5 bases at V and 4 bases at J, with 9 bases in the middle. CDR1 MNHNS and CDR2 SASEGT come from the germline V gene. The CDR3 covers 14 residues. The CDR3 spells CASSPGRGANVLTF. Written as DNA, the CDR3 is TGTGCCAGCAGTCCAGGGCGCGGGGCCAACGTCCTGACTTTC.

This clonotype was counted at least ten times. The V and J genes are TRBV2 and TRBJ2-7; 8 bases fit TRBD1. Losses at the gene ends were 3 bases for V and 3 bases for J; bases not matched to a gene: 4. CDR1 is SNHLY, CDR2 FYNNEI, per germline. The CDR3 covers 14 residues. CDR3 protein: CASSESGQVYEQYF. In nucleotides, the CDR3 is TGTGCCAGCAGTGAGTCGGGACAGGTCTACGAGCAGTACTTC. The whole variable domain, remainder taken from reference TRBV2 and TRBJ2-7, is EPEVTQTPSHQVTQMGQEVILRCVPISNHLYFYWYRQILGQKVEFLVSFYNNEISEKSEIFDDQFSVERPDGSNFTLKIRSTKLEDSAMYFCASSESGQVYEQYFGPGTRLTVT.

This clonotype was recorded only once. The chain has TRBV2 and TRBJ2-1, with D tentatively TRBD1 or TRBD2 (5 bases each). The germline gives CDR1 SNHLY, CDR2 FYNNEI. This CDR3 comprises 15 residues. V gave up 6 bases and J gave up 8 bases, with 20 bases separating them. The CDR3 bases are TGTGCCAGCAGCGAGGGACCGGCGGGTCTCGATGAGCAGTTCTTC. Its translation: CASSEGPAGLDEQFF.

This clonotype appeared many times. This chain connects TRBV27 to TRBJ2-7; perhaps TRBD2 as D (6 bases). V lost 2 bases, J lost 0 bases, and 11 bases lay in between. In germline, CDR1 is MNHEY, CDR2 SMNVEV (reference sequence). The CDR3 has 15 amino acids. The CDR3 sequence is CASSLGGASSYEQYF. The DNA for the CDR3 is TGTGCCAGCAGTTTAGGAGGGGCGAGCTCCTACGAGCAGTACTTC.

The V call is TRBV5-1, the J call TRBJ1-1, with D unresolved. V was clipped by 0 bases and J by 0 bases, with 9 bases between them. The CDR3 has 15 amino acids. Germline CDR1 SGHRS, CDR2 YFSETQ. The CDR3 nucleotides are TGCGCCAGCAGCTTGGCCAGAGGGCTGAACACTGAAGCTTTCTTT. Amino acids: CASSLARGLNTEAFF.

This clonotype has ten or more counts. This CDR3 is CASTTPGQGNTEAFF. In nucleotides, the CDR3 is TGCGCCAGCACGACGCCGGGACAGGGAAACACTGAAGCTTTCTTT. This chain joins TRBV4-1 and TRBJ1-1; TRBD1 matches 9 bases. CDR3 length equals 15 residues. V trimming: 7 bases; J trimming: 2 bases; junction bases outside the gene matches: 8. Germline V CDR1 and CDR2: MGHRA, YSYEKL.

This sequence joins TRBV6-1 and TRBJ2-7; 8 bases map to TRBD1. V lost 6 bases, J lost 3 bases, and 4 bases stayed unmatched. This CDR3 region has 13 residues. Germline CDR1 MNHNS, CDR2 SASEGT. The CDR3 protein is CASRTGTGYEQYF. CDR3 bases: TGTGCCAGCAGGACCGGGACAGGCTACGAGCAGTACTTC.

This clonotype has a count of ten or more. The chain uses TRBV11-2 and TRBJ2-2; 12 positions agree with TRBD1. CDR1 SGHAT and CDR2 FQNNGV come from the germline V gene. The V segment lost 5 bases and the J segment 1 base; nucleotides outside the gene matches: 8. This CDR3 has 18 residues. CDR3 residues: CASSGPGQGAWNTGELFF. Here the CDR3 DNA reads TGTGCCAGCAGCGGTCCGGGACAGGGGGCCTGGAACACCGGGGAGCTGTTTTTT.

Turning to this clonotype: Being one base from a much bigger clone, this may be a read error. Likely a read error: the CDR3 ends without its conserved phenylalanine or tryptophan. V gene TRBV4-2 combines with J gene TRBJ2-1, with 13 bases lining up with TRBD2. Germline values: CDR1 LGHNA, CDR2 YNFKEQ. Germline trimming cut 3 bases from V and 5 bases from J; bases unmatched to any gene: 1. CDR3 length: 15 amino acids. The CDR3 sequence is CASSHGTSGNNEQFL. The CDR3 nucleotides are TGTGCCAGCAGCCACGGGACTAGCGGGAACAATGAGCAGTTCTTA.